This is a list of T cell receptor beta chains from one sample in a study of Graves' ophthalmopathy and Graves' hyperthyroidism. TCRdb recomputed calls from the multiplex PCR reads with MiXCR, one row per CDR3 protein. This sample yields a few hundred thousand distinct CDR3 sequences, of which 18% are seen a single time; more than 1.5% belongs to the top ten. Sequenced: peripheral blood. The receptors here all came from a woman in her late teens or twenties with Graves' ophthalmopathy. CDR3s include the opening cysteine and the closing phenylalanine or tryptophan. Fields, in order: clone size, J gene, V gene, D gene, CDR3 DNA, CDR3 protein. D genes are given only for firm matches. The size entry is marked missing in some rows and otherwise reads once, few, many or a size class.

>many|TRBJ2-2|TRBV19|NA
TGTGCCAGTAGTATAGACGCTGACACCGGGGAGCTGTTTTTT
CASSIDADTGELFF
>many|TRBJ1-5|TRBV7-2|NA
TGTGCCAGCAGCTTAGCGCTCCGGTCAAATCAGCCCCAGCATTTT
CASSLALRSNQPQHF
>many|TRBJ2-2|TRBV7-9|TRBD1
TGTGCCAGCTTACAGACAGGGATGGACACCGGGGAGCTGTTTTTT
CASLQTGMDTGELFF
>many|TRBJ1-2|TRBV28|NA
TGTGCCAGCAGTCCCCTCGGGGCCCGGACCAATTTCTATGGCTACACCTTC
CASSPLGARTNFYGYTF
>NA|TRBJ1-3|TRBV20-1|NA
TGCAGTGCTAGAGAATCAAACACCATATATTTT
CSARESNTIYF
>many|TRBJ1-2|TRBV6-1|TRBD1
TGTGCCAGCAGACAGGGGAGGGGCTATGGCTACACCTTC
CASRQGRGYGYTF
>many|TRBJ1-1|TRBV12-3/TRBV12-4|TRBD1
TGTGCCAGCAGCCCCCGGGACAGGACGGCCACTGAAGCTTTCTTT
CASSPRDRTATEAFF
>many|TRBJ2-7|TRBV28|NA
TGTGCCAGCATTTTAACACAGGACACCCAGATGTACTTC
CASILTQDTQMYF
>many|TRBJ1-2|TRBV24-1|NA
TGTGCCACCAGTGGCCTCAGGGACGGCTACACCTTC
CATSGLRDGYTF
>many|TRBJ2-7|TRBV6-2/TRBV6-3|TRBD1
TGTGCCAGCAGAGAAACCGGGACAGTGATCGGGGAGCAGTACTTC
CASRETGTVIGEQYF
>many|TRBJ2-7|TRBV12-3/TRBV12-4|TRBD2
TGTGCCAGCAGTAAAGCGGGAGGAACTTACGAGCAGTACTTC
CASSKAGGTYEQYF
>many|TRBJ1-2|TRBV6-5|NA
TGTGCCAGCAGTTACGCAGGCTATGGCTACACCTTC
CASSYAGYGYTF
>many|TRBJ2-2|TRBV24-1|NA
TGTGCCACCAGTGATCACACCGGGGAGCTGTTTTTT
CATSDHTGELFF
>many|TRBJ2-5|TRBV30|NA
TGTGCCTGGGGTGTACGGAGGGACACCCTCCAAGAGACCCAGTACTTC
CAWGVRRDTLQETQYF
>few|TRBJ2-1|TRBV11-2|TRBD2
TGTGCCAGCAGCCCGAAACCCTTAGCGGGGGATCGGAATGAGCAGTTCTTC
CASSPKPLAGDRNEQFF
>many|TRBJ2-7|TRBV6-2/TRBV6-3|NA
TGTGCCAGCACAGGGTCCTACGAGCAGTACTTC
CASTGSYEQYF
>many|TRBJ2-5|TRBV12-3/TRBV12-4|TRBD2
TGTGCCAGCAGTTTAACCCGGGGGGGCGAGACCCAGTACTTC
CASSLTRGGETQYF
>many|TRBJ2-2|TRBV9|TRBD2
TGTGCCAGCAGCGTGGGGCTAGCGGTGAACACCGGGGAGCTGTTTTTT
CASSVGLAVNTGELFF
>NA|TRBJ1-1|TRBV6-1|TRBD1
TGTGCCAGCAGCCCGGGACAGGGGGCCGTCTTCTTT
CASSPGQGAVFF
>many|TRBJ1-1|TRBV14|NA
TGTGCCAGCAGCCGCCCAGGGAACACTGAAGCTTTCTTT
CASSRPGNTEAFF
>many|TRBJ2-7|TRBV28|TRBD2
TGTGCCAGCCCCCCCGGGTCGGGAGGGAAGTACGAGCAGTACTTC
CASPPGSGGKYEQYF
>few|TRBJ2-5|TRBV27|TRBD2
TGTGCCAGCAGTTTAAGGGTAGGGGAGGGGACCCAGTACTTC
CASSLRVGEGTQYF
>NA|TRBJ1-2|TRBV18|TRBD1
TGTGCCAGCACACCGGGGACAGGGGGCGACTATGGCTACACCTTC
CASTPGTGGDYGYTF
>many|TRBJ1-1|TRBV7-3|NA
TGTGCCAGCAGCTTAATCGGGGCTGGGAACACTGAAGCTTTCTTT
CASSLIGAGNTEAFF
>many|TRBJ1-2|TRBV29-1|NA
TGCAGCGTTGGAAAGGAACAGGGAATAAACTATGGCTACACCTTC
CSVGKEQGINYGYTF
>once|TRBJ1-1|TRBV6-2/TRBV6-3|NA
TGTGCCAGCAGCGCAGGGGCTTCGAACACTGAAGCTTTCTTT
CASSAGASNTEAFF
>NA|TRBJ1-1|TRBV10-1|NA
TGCGCCAGCAGTGAGTCGCCAGGGGCCACTGAAGCTTTCTTT
CASSESPGATEAFF
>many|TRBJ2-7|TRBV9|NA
TGTGCCAGCAGCGCGTCGGGCAGCCCACTCAGCGAGCAGTACTTC
CASSASGSPLSEQYF
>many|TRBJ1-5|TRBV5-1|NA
TGCGCCAGCAGCTTAATCCCTGGTCAGCCCCAGCATTTT
CASSLIPGQPQHF
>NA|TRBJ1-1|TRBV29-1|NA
TGCAGCGCTTACGGACAGATTAACACTGAAGCTTTCTTT
CSAYGQINTEAFF
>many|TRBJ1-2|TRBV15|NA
TGTGCCACCAGCAGAGAGTGGACCCCTAGTAGCTACACCTTC
CATSREWTPSSYTF
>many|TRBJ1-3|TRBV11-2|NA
TGTGCCAGCAGCTTAGTCGGGGCAGCCTCTGGAAACACCATATATTTT
CASSLVGAASGNTIYF
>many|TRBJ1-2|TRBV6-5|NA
TGTGCCAGCAGTTACTCGAGGGGACCGCCCCACTATGGCTACACCTTC
CASSYSRGPPHYGYTF
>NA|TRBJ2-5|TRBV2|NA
TGTGCCAGCGCGCAGGGGGAGACCCAGTACTTC
CASAQGETQYF
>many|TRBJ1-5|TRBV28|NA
TGTGCCAGCACCTCCGTGAGGGCAGGGAACCAGCCCCAGCATTTT
CASTSVRAGNQPQHF
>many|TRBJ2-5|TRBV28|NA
TGTGCCAGCAGAGGAATAGGACGGGAGACCCAGTACTTC
CASRGIGRETQYF
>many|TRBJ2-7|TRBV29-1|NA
TGCAGCGTCGATGCGGACGGGTCCTACGAGCAGTACTTC
CSVDADGSYEQYF
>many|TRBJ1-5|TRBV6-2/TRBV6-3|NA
TGTGCCAGCAGTTATAGCTGGGGGACGGAATATAGCAATCAGCCCCAGCATTTT
CASSYSWGTEYSNQPQHF
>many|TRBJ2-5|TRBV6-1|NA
TGTGCCAGCCATAACTTGGGCTCCCGAGGGGAGACCCAGTACTTC
CASHNLGSRGETQYF
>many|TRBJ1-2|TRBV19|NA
TGTGCCAGTAGACGGGAGCCCGGGCTCTATGGCTACACCTTC
CASRREPGLYGYTF
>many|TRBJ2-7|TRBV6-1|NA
TGTGCCAGCAGTGAAGAGGCAGGGATGTACGAGCAGTACTTC
CASSEEAGMYEQYF
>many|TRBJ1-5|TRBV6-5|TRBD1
TGTGCCAGCAGTTACCTGAGGACAGGGGGCTTAAGTCAGCCCCAGCATTTT
CASSYLRTGGLSQPQHF
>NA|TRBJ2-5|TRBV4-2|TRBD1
TGTGCCAGCAGCCCACCTCTTGGCAGAGACAGGGGGCAAGAGACCCAGTACTTC
CASSPPLGRDRGQETQYF
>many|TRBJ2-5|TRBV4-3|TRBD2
TGCGCCAGCAGCCAAGGGCTAGCGGGAGCAGAGACCCAGTACTTC
CASSQGLAGAETQYF
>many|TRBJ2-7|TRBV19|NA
TGTGCCAGTAGTATCCGGCAGCTAAGCTACGAGCAGTACTTC
CASSIRQLSYEQYF
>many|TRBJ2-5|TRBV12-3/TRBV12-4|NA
TGTGCCAGCAGTCAGGAAGAGACCCAGTACTTC
CASSQEETQYF
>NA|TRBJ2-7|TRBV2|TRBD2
TGTGCCAGCAGGCACGGGACTAGCGGAGTTTACGAGCAGTACTTC
CASRHGTSGVYEQYF
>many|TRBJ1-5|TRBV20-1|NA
TGCAGTGCTGGAGGTGTTTCGCGGGCCCAGCATTTT
CSAGGVSRAQHF
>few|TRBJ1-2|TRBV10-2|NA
TGCGCCAGCATTGGAAGAGGGGGTACCTATGGCTACACCTTC
CASIGRGGTYGYTF
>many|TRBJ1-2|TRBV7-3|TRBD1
TGTGCCAGCAGCCCTGACCCGGGACAGGGAGATGGCTACACCTTC
CASSPDPGQGDGYTF